The rows below give T cell receptor beta chains drawn from one sample of a study of human T cells and chemical hapten exposure. TCRdb ran MiXCR on the RACE reads and lists one entry per CDR3 protein. The data show 350,000 or so distinct CDR3 sequences, approximately 6.9% seen once. Material: whole blood, obtained in connection with sensitization to the hapten diphenylcyclopropenone (DPC). Receptors were obtained from a woman under 30 with alopecia areata. Some clones in this sample may be carry-over from other donors' samples. The CDR3 runs from the conserved cysteine through the conserved F or W. Fields, in order: V gene, J gene, clone size, D gene, CDR3 DNA, CDR3 protein. A D gene is named only where the DNA matches it firmly. Size is omitted from some rows. Given values are once, few, many or a class for expanded clones.

V: TRBV20-1; J: TRBJ1-5; size: .; D: TRBD1; DNA: TGCAGTGCCCCGACAGGGAATAGCAATCAGCCCCAGCATTTT; CDR3: CSAPTGNSNQPQHF
V: TRBV6-1; J: TRBJ2-7; size: few; D: TRBD1; DNA: TGTGCCAGCAGTCAGGGGGTTACCTACGAGCAGTACTTC; CDR3: CASSQGVTYEQYF
V: TRBV7-3; J: TRBJ2-1; size: many; D: TRBD2; DNA: TGTGCCAGCAGCCTAGCGGCGGGGTTTGGGGAGCAGTTCTTC; CDR3: CASSLAAGFGEQFF
V: TRBV10-3; J: TRBJ2-3; size: few; D: TRBD2; DNA: TGTGCCATCAGTGAATCTCTCTCTAGCGGGGGGGCCCCAGATACGCAGTATTTT; CDR3: CAISESLSSGGAPDTQYF
V: TRBV4-2; J: TRBJ2-1; size: .; D: TRBD2; DNA: TGTGCCAGCAGCCAAGAAGGGACTAGCGGGGGCAATGAGCAGTTCTTC; CDR3: CASSQEGTSGGNEQFF
V: TRBV7-2; J: TRBJ2-7; size: .; D: .; DNA: TGTGCCAGCAGCTTAGCGGGGGCCGCCTACGAGCAGTACTTC; CDR3: CASSLAGAAYEQYF
V: TRBV7-9; J: TRBJ2-1; size: .; D: .; DNA: TGTGCCAGCAGCCTCACGCTCGGGACCGATGAGCAGTTCTTC; CDR3: CASSLTLGTDEQFF
V: TRBV4-3; J: TRBJ2-7; size: many; D: TRBD1; DNA: TGCGCCAGCAGCCAAGACCGGACAGGAACGCGGGAGCAGTACTTC; CDR3: CASSQDRTGTREQYF
V: TRBV6-2/TRBV6-3; J: TRBJ2-7; size: many; D: .; DNA: TGTGCCAGCAGTTACCCAACCAGACAGGCGAAACCCTACGAGCAGTACTTC; CDR3: CASSYPTRQAKPYEQYF
V: TRBV19; J: TRBJ2-1; size: .; D: .; DNA: TGTGCCAGTAGTGACAGAGGGAGCGGATATTCCGAGCAGTTCTTC; CDR3: CASSDRGSGYSEQFF
V: TRBV7-9; J: TRBJ1-5; size: few; D: .; DNA: TGTGCCAGCAGCGACGGTTTTAGCAATCAGCCCCAGCATTTT; CDR3: CASSDGFSNQPQHF
V: TRBV25-1; J: TRBJ2-7; size: few; D: .; DNA: TGTGCCAGCAGTGAATGGAAAAGGGAGAGCGAGCAGTACTTC; CDR3: CASSEWKRESEQYF
V: TRBV5-6; J: TRBJ1-5; size: .; D: .; DNA: TGTGCCAGCAGCCGAACGGGGGGCATCAGCAATCAGCCCCAGCATTTT; CDR3: CASSRTGGISNQPQHF
V: TRBV3-1; J: TRBJ2-5; size: many; D: .; DNA: TGTGCCAGCAGCCATAGCCAAGAGACCCAGTACTTC; CDR3: CASSHSQETQYF
V: TRBV12-3/TRBV12-4; J: TRBJ1-1; size: few; D: .; DNA: TGTGCCAGCACCATTTACACCAGGGCCCCGAACACTGAAGCTTTCTTT; CDR3: CASTIYTRAPNTEAFF
V: TRBV28; J: TRBJ2-1; size: few; D: .; DNA: TGTGCCAGCAGTTTAGGAGGGGAAGTAAGGGAGCAGTTCTTC; CDR3: CASSLGGEVREQFF
V: TRBV6-5; J: TRBJ2-3; size: many; D: TRBD2; DNA: TGTGCCAGCAGCCCCGAGGGGGCGGGGGGGCAGAAAGATACGCAGTATTTT; CDR3: CASSPEGAGGQKDTQYF
V: TRBV29-1; J: TRBJ2-7; size: many; D: .; DNA: TGCAGCGTTGAGGGATCGGGGGCCTCCTACGAGCAGTACTTC; CDR3: CSVEGSGASYEQYF
V: TRBV28; J: TRBJ2-3; size: few; D: TRBD1; DNA: TGTGCCAGCAGTTCACCCCGGACAGGGGGCACAGATACGCAGTATTTT; CDR3: CASSSPRTGGTDTQYF
V: TRBV5-1; J: TRBJ1-1; size: many; D: TRBD1; DNA: TGCGCCAGCACCCCTTTAGACAGGGGCACTGAAGCTTTCTTT; CDR3: CASTPLDRGTEAFF
V: TRBV10-3; J: TRBJ2-7; size: many; D: .; DNA: TGTGCCATCAGTGAACCAGGGGCTACCTACGAGCAGTACTTC; CDR3: CAISEPGATYEQYF
V: TRBV20-1; J: TRBJ1-6; size: few; D: .; DNA: TGCAGTGCCGTTCACAGGGAAATCCACTTT; CDR3: CSAVHREIHF
V: TRBV5-4; J: TRBJ2-7; size: few; D: .; DNA: TGTGCCAGCAGCACTGGGACCGAGTACTACGAGCAGTACTTC; CDR3: CASSTGTEYYEQYF
V: TRBV18; J: TRBJ2-7; size: .; D: TRBD2; DNA: TGTGCCAGCTCACCCAAGCGGGGACTCCACGAGCAGTACTTC; CDR3: CASSPKRGLHEQYF
V: TRBV20-1; J: TRBJ2-7; size: .; D: .; DNA: TGCAGTGCGGGGACACAGAGCACCTACGAGCAGTACTTC; CDR3: CSAGTQSTYEQYF
V: TRBV7-3; J: TRBJ1-6; size: few; D: TRBD1; DNA: TGTGCCAGCAGCTTATTGGGACAGGGGGCTGGATTATCACCCCTCCACTTT; CDR3: CASSLLGQGAGLSPLHF
V: TRBV7-3; J: TRBJ1-6; size: .; D: .; DNA: TGTGCCAGCAGCTTAAGGCGGGGAGATTCACCCCTCCACTTT; CDR3: CASSLRRGDSPLHF
V: TRBV20-1; J: TRBJ2-5; size: many; D: TRBD2; DNA: TGCAGTGCGCGTCTAGCGGGGGGGCCCGAGGAGACCCAGTACTTC; CDR3: CSARLAGGPEETQYF
V: TRBV7-8; J: TRBJ2-3; size: few; D: TRBD2; DNA: TGTGCCAGCAGCCGCACTAGCGGGGGGCCGGGGGGAGATACGCAGTATTTT; CDR3: CASSRTSGGPGGDTQYF
V: TRBV7-2; J: TRBJ2-1; size: .; D: .; DNA: TGTGCCAGCAGCTTACGGGGGCAAAGGAATGAGCAGTTCTTC; CDR3: CASSLRGQRNEQFF
V: TRBV6-6; J: TRBJ2-7; size: many; D: TRBD2; DNA: TGTGCCAGCAGCCGCACCCACTATTTCACTAGCGGGGGGGGCGAGCAGTACTTC; CDR3: CASSRTHYFTSGGGEQYF
V: TRBV12-3/TRBV12-4; J: TRBJ1-6; size: many; D: .; DNA: TGTGCCAGCAGCGCCAACAGGGAATCACCCCTCCACTTT; CDR3: CASSANRESPLHF
V: TRBV5-6; J: TRBJ1-2; size: many; D: TRBD1; DNA: TGTGCCAGCATATACAGGGGTCGGAACTATGGCTACACCTTC; CDR3: CASIYRGRNYGYTF
V: TRBV9; J: TRBJ2-3; size: few; D: .; DNA: TGTGCCAGCAGCGCAGGGCTTGGCGCAGATACGCAGTATTTT; CDR3: CASSAGLGADTQYF
V: TRBV27; J: TRBJ2-5; size: few; D: TRBD2; DNA: TGTGCCAGCAGAACTAGCGGGGGGGCAGTAGAGACCCAGTACTTC; CDR3: CASRTSGGAVETQYF
V: TRBV7-2; J: TRBJ1-2; size: many; D: .; DNA: TGTGCCAGCAGCCCTGACAAGAACTATGGCTACACCTTC; CDR3: CASSPDKNYGYTF
V: TRBV4-3; J: TRBJ2-3; size: many; D: .; DNA: TGCGCCAGCAGCCAAGATCCCACAGATACGCAGTATTTT; CDR3: CASSQDPTDTQYF
V: TRBV6-6; J: TRBJ2-6; size: many; D: .; DNA: TGTGCCAGCAGTTACTCGTTCTCTGGGGGCTCTGGGGCCAACGTCCTGACTTTC; CDR3: CASSYSFSGGSGANVLTF
V: TRBV6-2/TRBV6-3; J: TRBJ1-1; size: few; D: .; DNA: TGTGCCAGCAGTTCGCCGGGGGAGGCCGAGAACACTGAAGCTTTCTTT; CDR3: CASSSPGEAENTEAFF
V: TRBV20-1; J: TRBJ2-4; size: many; D: .; DNA: TGCAGTGCTAGAGATAGAGGAGCAGAGTTCGAAGCCAAAAACATTCAGTACTTC; CDR3: CSARDRGAEFEAKNIQYF
V: TRBV28; J: TRBJ2-3; size: few; D: .; DNA: TGTGCCACCATACGGGGGCCAGGTACAGATACGCAGTATTTT; CDR3: CATIRGPGTDTQYF
V: TRBV4-3; J: TRBJ2-5; size: .; D: .; DNA: TGCGCCAGCAGCCAAGACGAAACTCTCGGGACCCAGTACTTC; CDR3: CASSQDETLGTQYF
V: TRBV11-2; J: TRBJ2-1; size: many; D: .; DNA: TGTGCCAGCAGTGGACAAGGGGTCTACAATGAGCAGTTCTTC; CDR3: CASSGQGVYNEQFF
V: TRBV7-9; J: TRBJ2-7; size: few; D: .; DNA: TGTGCCAGCAGCGTCGGACGAACCCATCCTACCTACGAGCAGTACTTC; CDR3: CASSVGRTHPTYEQYF
V: TRBV18; J: TRBJ2-3; size: few; D: .; DNA: TGTGCCAGCTCACCACCGTCAGGGATCTACACAGATACGCAGTATTTT; CDR3: CASSPPSGIYTDTQYF
V: TRBV20-1; J: TRBJ2-3; size: many; D: TRBD2; DNA: TGCAGTGCTAGAGATAGCGGGGGCACAGATACGCAGTATTTT; CDR3: CSARDSGGTDTQYF
V: TRBV6-2/TRBV6-3; J: TRBJ2-1; size: few; D: TRBD2; DNA: TGTGCCAGCAGTTACTCCCCGCAGACTACGCGGGGGGCAGGGAATGAGCAGTTCTTC; CDR3: CASSYSPQTTRGAGNEQFF
V: TRBV20-1; J: TRBJ1-1; size: .; D: .; DNA: TGCAGTGCTAGAGGGCGTGGGGGGTTCACTGAAGCTTTCTTT; CDR3: CSARGRGGFTEAFF
V: TRBV7-8; J: TRBJ2-7; size: .; D: TRBD2; DNA: TGTGCCAGCAGCTTAGTACCGCGGGGAGGGGTATTCTCCGAGCAGTACTTC; CDR3: CASSLVPRGGVFSEQYF
V: TRBV12-3/TRBV12-4; J: TRBJ2-5; size: many; D: TRBD1; DNA: TGTGCCAGCACCCCATGGACAGGGATGATGGAGACCCAGTACTTC; CDR3: CASTPWTGMMETQYF
V: TRBV20-1; J: TRBJ2-7; size: .; D: .; DNA: TGCAGTGCTAGGGGTGGGTCCGAGCAGTACTTC; CDR3: CSARGGSEQYF
V: TRBV4-1; J: TRBJ2-1; size: .; D: TRBD2; DNA: TGCGCCAGCAGCCCCGGACTAGCTTGGGGGAATGAGCAGTTCTTC; CDR3: CASSPGLAWGNEQFF
V: TRBV7-2; J: TRBJ2-1; size: .; D: .; DNA: TGTGCCAGCAGCTTAGACGGGGGAGTCCACAATGAGCAGTTCTTC; CDR3: CASSLDGGVHNEQFF
V: TRBV5-1; J: TRBJ2-7; size: few; D: .; DNA: TGCGCCAGCAGCTTATCATTTTCGGCAGGGCCATACGAGCAGTACTTC; CDR3: CASSLSFSAGPYEQYF
V: TRBV6-5; J: TRBJ2-4; size: many; D: .; DNA: TGTGCCAGCAGTTATGGGCAGGGGAACATTCAGTACTTC; CDR3: CASSYGQGNIQYF
V: TRBV14; J: TRBJ2-7; size: .; D: TRBD1; DNA: TGTGCCAGCAGCCGGGGACAGACTCCCTACGAGCAGTACTTC; CDR3: CASSRGQTPYEQYF
V: TRBV10-2; J: TRBJ1-5; size: many; D: .; DNA: TGCGCCAGCAGTGTAGGGGTTCGCAATCAGCCCCAGCATTTT; CDR3: CASSVGVRNQPQHF
V: TRBV6-2/TRBV6-3; J: TRBJ2-6; size: many; D: TRBD2; DNA: TGTGCCAGCCGAACGGGGGGTACTGGGGCCAACGTCCTGACTTTC; CDR3: CASRTGGTGANVLTF
V: TRBV19; J: TRBJ2-3; size: .; D: .; DNA: TGTGCCAGTAGAGCGGTTCCGGGTTCGATGGATACGCAGTATTTT; CDR3: CASRAVPGSMDTQYF